A selection of T cell receptor beta chains follows, all from one sample in a study of T cell clusters in autoimmune cytopenias. TCRdb reprocessed the multiplex PCR reads and keeps a single row for each CDR3 protein, giving no DNA. The sample table sets out 2,500 to 3,000 distinct CDR3 sequences. Sample: peripheral blood. The receptors were gathered from a human donor with an autoimmune cytopenia or autoimmune hepatitis (not recorded which). Each CDR3 is given with its conserved first and last residue. Fields, in order: clone size, J gene, V gene, CDR3 protein. Only part of the rows carry a size: once, few, many, or a class if the clone is expanded.

. | TRBJ1-1 | TRBV28 | CASSSTGLNTEAFF
. | TRBJ1-4 | TRBV4-1 | CASSQSGQGNEKLFF
large | TRBJ2-7 | TRBV6-1 | CASSDRGHDEQYF
medium-sized | TRBJ1-2 | TRBV6-5 | CASSYSDRAGYTF
medium-sized | TRBJ1-2 | TRBV6-1 | CASSERSQVNNGYTF
medium-sized | TRBJ1-2 | TRBV5-4 | CASSSGDLGYGYTF
medium-sized | TRBJ2-1 | TRBV19 | CASSIWTSGGYEQFF
medium-sized | TRBJ2-2 | TRBV7-2 | CASSLSTGELFF
medium-sized | TRBJ1-1 | TRBV12-3/TRBV12-4 | CASSFQGRNTEAFF
. | TRBJ2-1 | TRBV7-2 | CASSLWVQRGAAGPGNEQFF
large | TRBJ2-3 | TRBV6-6 | CASSYSTVDTQYF
medium-sized | TRBJ1-2 | TRBV12-3/TRBV12-4 | CASSLPGYYGYTF
medium-sized | TRBJ2-7 | TRBV4-3 | CASSQELTGTSIGYEQYF
medium-sized | TRBJ2-5 | TRBV7-6 | CASSLELGSTQYF